Following are 24 T cell receptor beta chains from one sample sequenced in a study of blood T cells in healthy people across ages. Together with a sample-barcoded 5' primer, a J-beta primer mix was included in a second PCR lasting about 6 to 11 cycles. Via MiXCR, TCRdb re-called the 5' RACE reads, giving one row per CDR3 protein. The table includes about 1,400,000 distinct CDR3 sequences, 40% to 50% detected once. Sequenced: blood. Every receptor here comes from a woman between 18 and 30 years old in good health.

The CDR3 sequence is CASSQGSGNYNEQYF. DNA of the CDR3: TGTGCCAGCAGCCAGGGTAGCGGGAACTACAATGAGCAGTACTTC. The chain couples TRBV11-2 to TRBJ2-7; 8 positions match TRBD2. Germline loops: CDR1 SGHAT, CDR2 FQNNGV. The CDR3 covers 15 residues. V lost 5 bases and J lost 7; bases outside the gene matches: 13. The full variable domain, in which reference TRBV11-2 and TRBJ2-7 provide the parts outside the CDR3, is EAGVAQSPRYKIIEKRQSVAFWCNPISGHATLYWYQQILGQGPKLLIQFQNNGVVDDSQLPKDRFSAERLKGVDSTLKIQPAKLEDSAVYLCASSQGSGNYNEQYFGPGTRLTVT.

V usage is TRBV7-9 and J usage is TRBJ2-1; weak D call: TRBD2 (5 bases). V was trimmed by 4 bases and J by 0 bases, leaving 22 bases between them. The CDR3 runs 19 residues. The germline V gene encodes CDR1 SEHNR and CDR2 FQNEAQ (reference sequence). The CDR3 reads CASSSGLVPTCSSYNEQFF. The CDR3 DNA reads as TGTGCCAGCAGCTCCGGACTCGTGCCAACCTGCAGCTCCTACAATGAGCAGTTCTTC. The full variable domain, in which reference TRBV7-9 and TRBJ2-1 provide the parts outside the CDR3, is DTGVSQNPRHKITKRGQNVTFRCDPISEHNRLYWYRQTLGQGPEFLTYFQNEAQLEKSRLLSDRFSAERPKGSFSTLEIQRTEQGDSAMYLCASSSGLVPTCSSYNEQFFGPGTRLTVL.

This clonotype came up a few times. The V call is TRBV14, the J call TRBJ2-7; D assignment may be TRBD1 or TRBD2 (5 bases each). V dropped 7 bases and J dropped 5 bases, with 12 bases sitting between them. Germline CDR1 SGHDN, CDR2 FVKESK. The CDR3 has 12 amino acids. The CDR3: CASTGMGDEQYF. CDR3 nucleotides: TGTGCCAGCACCGGGATGGGGGACGAGCAGTACTTC.

This clonotype occurred a few times. The chain uses TRBV20-1 and TRBJ2-3; 10 positions agree with TRBD2. Germline V gene lookup returns CDR1 DFQATT and CDR2 SNEGSKA (reference sequence). After removal of 6 bases from V and 7 bases from J, the junction contained 13 bases not matched to a gene. The CDR3 is made up of 15 amino acids. The CDR3 reads CSAPIWASGRNTQYF. The CDR3 DNA sequence: TGCAGTGCCCCCATTTGGGCTAGCGGGAGAAATACGCAGTATTTT.

This clonotype appeared a few times. The J gene is TRBJ2-1, the V gene TRBV27; 9 bases map to TRBD2. Germline V gene data show CDR1 as MNHEY and CDR2 as SMNVEV (reference sequence). This CDR3 region has 16 residues. The V segment lost 6 bases and the J segment 0 bases; nucleotides outside the gene matches: 6. This chain's CDR3 is CASRMAGGSSYNEQFF. CDR3 nucleotide sequence: TGTGCCAGCAGGATGGCGGGGGGGAGCTCCTACAATGAGCAGTTCTTC.

The chain uses TRBV2 and TRBJ2-5; TRBD2 matches 8 bases. This CDR3 region has 16 residues. The germline gives CDR1 SNHLY, CDR2 FYNNEI. V dropped 0 bases and J dropped 3; count of bases not matched to a gene: 6. The CDR3 spells CASSEATSVGKETQYF. As DNA, the CDR3 is TGTGCCAGCAGTGAAGCGACTAGCGTAGGAAAAGAGACCCAGTACTTC.

The gene calls are TRBV20-1 and TRBJ1-5, with a possible D match to TRBD1 (5 bases). V lost 1 base to trimming and J lost 3 bases, with 10 bases between them. CDR1 and CDR2 from the germline V gene are DFQATT and SNEGSKA (reference sequence). The CDR3 sequence is 14 residues long. The CDR3 region has the DNA TGCAGTGCTAGAGTGCCTGGGGCCAATCAGCCCCAGCATTTT. Amino acid sequence: CSARVPGANQPQHF.

This clonotype showed up just a few times. Here the CDR3 DNA reads TGCGCCAGCAGCTTTAAGCGGGGGGCCTACGAGCAGTACTTC. Protein: CASSFKRGAYEQYF. This chain joins TRBV5-1 and TRBJ2-7, with 9 bases matching TRBD2. CDR3 size: 14 residues. V trimming: 2 bases; J trimming: 2 bases; junction bases outside the gene matches: 2. The germline V gene encodes CDR1 SGHRS and CDR2 YFSETQ.

Worth noting for this clonotype: This sequence may be a read error, since a much larger clone differs from it by one base. V and J are TRBV29-1 and TRBJ2-7, with 13 bases matching TRBD2. This CDR3 region has 13 residues. CDR1 SQVTM and CDR2 ANQGSEA come from the germline V gene. The CDR3 loop is CSAWTSGSYEQCF. The DNA for the CDR3 is TGCAGCGCCTGGACTAGCGGGAGTTACGAGCAGTGCTTC.

This chain uses TRBV20-1 with TRBJ1-2; 7 bases align to TRBD1. With V trimmed by 1 base and J by 6 bases, 8 bases remained unmatched. The CDR3 is made up of 14 amino acids. Per the germline V gene, CDR1 is DFQATT and CDR2 is SNEGSKA (reference sequence). CDR3 residues: CSARGRQGSHGYTF. The CDR3 nucleotides are TGCAGTGCTAGAGGCAGACAGGGAAGCCATGGCTACACCTTC.

The chain uses TRBV20-1 and TRBJ2-7; no firm D call. CDR1 DFQATT and CDR2 SNEGSKA come from the germline V gene (reference sequence). This CDR3 has 14 amino acids. V was cut by 8 bases and J by 3 bases, with 20 bases left in between. The CDR3 loop is CSLQGLVDDYEQYF. The DNA of the CDR3 is TGCAGTCTACAAGGTCTAGTGGACGACTACGAGCAGTACTTC.

The J gene is TRBJ2-7, the V gene TRBV27, with D possibly TRBD1 on 6 matching bases. V shed 8 bases and J shed 0 bases, with 17 bases lying between them. The CDR3 consists of 15 residues. Per germline, CDR1 MNHEY and CDR2 SMNVEV (reference sequence). CDR3 DNA sequence: TGTGCCAGCGCGTCGCAGCGCAGGGGCTCCTACGAGCAGTACTTC. Protein: CASASQRRGSYEQYF.

This clonotype was seen a few times. CDR3 nucleotides: TGCGCCAGCAGCTCGGACAGGGGAGGCTACGAGCAGTACTTC. Its protein is CASSSDRGGYEQYF. The V and J genes are TRBV5-1 and TRBJ2-7; 9 bases are shared with TRBD1. There are 14 residues in the CDR3. Germline V gene sequence: CDR1 SGHRS, CDR2 YFSETQ. V was clipped by 3 bases and J by 3 bases; unmatched bases: 4.

The genes are TRBV12-3 or TRBV12-4 and TRBJ2-1; the D call may be TRBD1 or TRBD2 (5 bases each). V lost 3 bases, J lost 5 bases, and 11 bases lay in between. The CDR3 is made up of 14 amino acids. The CDR3 DNA is TGTGCCAGCAGTTTGGAGTGGGACCACAATGAGCAGTTCTTC. Translating it yields CASSLEWDHNEQFF.

This chain uses TRBV12-3 or TRBV12-4 with TRBJ2-3; D is ambiguous. V lost 3 bases to trimming and J lost 0 bases, with 13 bases between them. This CDR3 has 16 amino acids. The CDR3 nucleotides read TGTGCCAGCAGTTTTGTTCTCACCTCTAGCACAGATACGCAGTATTTT. This sequence encodes CASSFVLTSSTDTQYF.

The V gene is TRBV6-5, the J gene TRBJ1-2, with D possibly matching TRBD1 (6 bases). This CDR3 spans 13 amino acids. Trimming pared 6 bases from V and 5 bases from J, leaving 13 bases between. The germline CDR1 and CDR2 sequences are MNHEY and SVGAGI. The CDR3 nucleotides are TGTGCCAGCAGCAACGGACAGCGTTATGGCTACACCTTC. This codes for CASSNGQRYGYTF.

This chain links TRBV12-3 or TRBV12-4 with TRBJ2-5; tentative D call: TRBD1 (6 bases). Trimming took off 7 bases at V and 5 bases at J, with 17 bases between the two ends. This CDR3 comprises 14 residues. CDR3 in amino acids: CASTLTQGGETQYF. The CDR3 DNA is TGTGCCAGCACCCTGACACAGGGCGGCGAGACCCAGTACTTC.

A few counts support this clonotype. This rearrangement joins TRBV20-1 to TRBJ2-3; D may be TRBD1 or TRBD2 (7 bases each). The CDR3 loop spans 14 amino acids. V was clipped by 5 bases and J by 3 bases, with 15 bases between them. Germline CDR1 DFQATT, CDR2 SNEGSKA (reference sequence). The CDR3 loop reads CSAFRGGATDTQYF. As DNA, the CDR3 is TGCAGTGCTTTCAGGGGGGGTGCGACAGATACGCAGTATTTT.

The J gene is TRBJ2-2, the V gene TRBV6-1; 12 bases fit TRBD2. The CDR3 consists of 17 residues. CDR1 is MNHNS, CDR2 SASEGT, per germline. The V segment lost 4 bases and the J segment 4 bases; nucleotides outside the gene matches: 7. CDR3 coding DNA: TGTGCCAGCAGTGTCCGGACTAGCGGGACCTCCACCGGGGAGCTGTTTTTT. As protein: CASSVRTSGTSTGELFF.

There are a few counts of this clonotype. The V gene is TRBV27, the J gene TRBJ1-2, with D perhaps matching TRBD1 (5 bases). The CDR3 has 14 residues. Between the trimmed V and J ends, which lost 2 bases and 10 bases, there was a span of 17 bases. CDR1 is MNHEY, CDR2 SMNVEV, per germline (reference sequence). The CDR3 bases are TGTGCCAGCAGTTTAACCGGGACGTCCGCGGTCTACACCTTC. Translating gives CASSLTGTSAVYTF.

This clonotype was observed a handful of times. The chain recombines TRBV12-3 or TRBV12-4 with TRBJ1-6; D unclear. Trimming shortened V by 8 bases and J by 4 bases, and 6 bases separated the two germline ends. There are 12 residues in the CDR3. CDR3: CASRIYNSPLHF. The CDR3 DNA follows: TGTGCCAGCCGGATTTATAATTCACCCCTCCACTTT.

The rearrangement uses TRBV6-2 or TRBV6-3 and TRBJ2-7; no definite D call. Deletions cut 3 bases from V and 0 bases from J, with 12 bases between. Germline lookup yields CDR1 MNHEY and CDR2 SVGEGT. The CDR3 runs 15 residues. DNA for the CDR3: TGTGCCAGCAGTTATGGGCCTTTGAGCTCCTACGAGCAGTACTTC. It translates to CASSYGPLSSYEQYF.

In nucleotides, the CDR3 is TGCGCCATCAGCCCACTTTACAACGACGAGCAGTACTTC. This codes for CAISPLYNDEQYF. The J gene is TRBJ2-4, the V gene TRBV10-1; D unclear. The J call may be faulty, since TRBJ2-7 better matches the DNA end. Germline CDR1 and CDR2: WNHNN and SYGVQD (reference sequence). This CDR3 contains 13 residues.

In this sample, this clonotype turned up a few times. The V call is TRBV6-5, the J call TRBJ1-5, with 9 bases lining up with TRBD1. Germline assignment: CDR1 MNHEY and CDR2 SVGAGI. The CDR3 length is 14 residues. After removal of 5 bases from V and 6 bases from J, the junction contained 5 bases not matched to a gene. CDR3 region: CASSTTGGGQPQHF. The CDR3 DNA reads TGTGCCAGCAGTACGACAGGGGGGGGTCAGCCCCAGCATTTT.